Below, 27 T cell receptor beta chains from the same sample are listed, as sequenced in a study of blood T cell repertoires in COVID-19. Profiling relied on immunoSEQ multiplex PCR, and the TCRdb table lists in-frame clones only, not all of them. This sample has about 89,000 clones, with 80% found just once. The sequenced sample consisted of peripheral blood. Source of these receptors: a woman older than 75 with acute or convalescent COVID-19.

The gene calls are TRBV3-1 (or the pseudogene TRBV3-2) and TRBJ2-5; 8 bases agree with TRBD2. The CDR3 is made up of 16 amino acids. The germline gives CDR1 LGHDT, CDR2 YNNKEL (reference sequence). V was clipped by 6 bases and J by 4 bases; unmatched bases: 13. The CDR3 nucleotides read TGTGCCAGCAGTCTTCCCCTAGCGGGCCTAGGAGAGACCCAGTACTTC. This translates into CASSLPLAGLGETQYF.

The rearrangement links TRBV5-1 to TRBJ1-2, with TRBD1 as a possible D gene (5 bases). Trimming removed 5 bases at V and 1 base at J, with 9 bases between. Looked up from germline, CDR1 is SGHRS and CDR2 is YFSETQ. CDR3 length equals 13 residues. CDR3 residues: CASRTDSNYGYTF. The CDR3 DNA reads TGCGCCAGCAGGACCGACAGTAACTATGGCTACACCTTC.

CDR3 nucleotides: TGTGCCAGCAGCTCGGACAGGGAGGACCCCTCTGGAAACACCATATATTTT. Translation: CASSSDREDPSGNTIYF. The chain employs TRBV7-9 and TRBJ1-3; 8 positions match TRBD1. The CDR3 has 17 amino acids. The V and J ends lost 4 bases and 0 bases, in that order; junction bases with no gene match: 8. Germline CDR1 SEHNR, CDR2 FQNEAQ (reference sequence).

The gene calls are TRBV13 and TRBJ1-1; TRBD1 might be the D (6 bases). Germline V gene sequence: CDR1 PRHDT, CDR2 FYEKMQ (reference sequence). The CDR3 is 14 residues long. Trimming stripped 4 bases from V and 1 base from J, with 10 bases between. The CDR3 sequence: CASSSYRENTEAFF. The CDR3 DNA follows: TGTGCCAGCAGCTCCTACAGGGAGAACACTGAAGCTTTCTTT.

The J gene is TRBJ2-7, the V gene TRBV18, with no clear D. Germline CDR1 reads KGHSH; CDR2 reads LQKENI. V was pared by 5 bases and J by 0 bases, with 11 bases between. This CDR3 contains 14 residues. The CDR3 reads CASSTLSTSYEQYF. The DNA of the CDR3 is TGTGCCAGCTCAACTTTAAGTACCTCCTACGAGCAGTACTTC.

The rearrangement uses TRBV5-4 and TRBJ1-1; D unresolved. Trimming took 0 bases from V and 7 from J, leaving 10 bases between them. The CDR3 sequence is 13 residues long. From germline, CDR1 is SGHNT and CDR2 YYREEE (reference sequence). The CDR3 nucleotides read TGTGCCAGCAGCTTGGAATGGTACAGTGAAGCTTTCTTT. Its protein product is CASSLEWYSEAFF.

This CDR3 reads CASSPRPGTGSGSPLHF. CDR3 nucleotide sequence: TGTGCCAGCAGCCCCCGTCCCGGGACAGGGTCGGGATCACCCCTCCACTTT. V is TRBV5-5 and J is TRBJ1-6; 9 bases map to TRBD1. This CDR3 contains 17 residues. After removal of 4 bases from V and 10 bases from J, the junction contained 15 bases not matched to a gene. From germline, CDR1 is SGHKS and CDR2 YYEKEE (reference sequence).

The CDR3 spells CASSQDPGDSSGNTIYF. DNA of the CDR3: TGTGCCAGCAGCCAAGACCCAGGGGACAGCTCTGGAAACACCATATATTTT. The rearrangement links TRBV14 to TRBJ1-3, with 7 bases aligning to TRBD1. The CDR3 has 17 residues. The trim removed 0 bases at V and 0 bases at J, leaving 5 bases unmatched. CDR1 is SGHDN, CDR2 FVKESK, per germline.

The chain employs TRBV18 and TRBJ1-3; 7 nucleotides agree with TRBD1. Germline-derived CDR1 and CDR2 are KGHSH and LQKENI. The CDR3 has 15 residues. The J segment lost 0 bases and the V segment lost 3 bases, leaving 2 bases of the junction unmatched. DNA for the CDR3: TGTGCCAGCTCACCCGGGACAGTCTCTGGAAACACCATATATTTT. This gives the protein CASSPGTVSGNTIYF.

This rearrangement joins TRBV6-5 to TRBJ2-5, with 9 bases fitting TRBD2. The J segment lost 3 bases and the V segment lost 6 bases, leaving 2 bases of the junction unmatched. The CDR3 contains 13 residues. Germline-derived CDR1 and CDR2 are MNHEY and SVGAGI. Written as DNA, the CDR3 is TGTGCCAGCAGGTTAGCGGGGGAAGAGACCCAGTACTTC. Translated: CASRLAGEETQYF.

The CDR3 coding sequence is TGTGCCAGCAGCGTAGATGCCTTTGGGGGACAGAGGAATTCACCCCTCCACTTT. It codes for CASSVDAFGGQRNSPLHF. The chain combines TRBV9 with TRBJ1-6; 7 nucleotides agree with TRBD1. The CDR3 runs to 18 residues. Germline V gene data show CDR1 as SGDLS and CDR2 as YYNGEE. After removal of 0 bases from V and 7 bases from J, the junction contained 13 bases not matched to a gene.

The gene calls are TRBV11-1 and TRBJ1-5; 8 nucleotides match TRBD1. This CDR3 region has 15 residues. The junction had 8 bases not matched to a gene; V was cut back by 10 bases and J by 0 bases. Germline CDR1 reads SGHAT; CDR2 reads FQDESV (reference sequence). The CDR3: CATVSRGLSNQPQHF. CDR3 DNA: TGTGCCACGGTCAGCAGGGGGCTTAGCAATCAGCCCCAGCATTTT. The variable domain in full, completed from reference TRBV11-1 and TRBJ1-5, reads EAEVAQSPRYKITEKSQAVAFWCDPISGHATLYWYRQILGQGPELLVQFQDESVVDDSQLPKDRFSAERLKGVDSTLKIQPAELGDSAMYLCATVSRGLSNQPQHFGDGTRLSIL.

V is TRBV5-4 and J is TRBJ2-3, with a tentative D call TRBD1 (6 bases). The CDR3 has 16 amino acids. The V gene lost 0 bases and the J gene lost 2 bases, with 13 bases spanning the gap. Germline assignment: CDR1 SGHNT and CDR2 YYREEE (reference sequence). Here the CDR3 DNA reads TGTGCCAGCAGCTTGGGGGGGCGAGGGATCACAGATACGCAGTATTTT. Its translation: CASSLGGRGITDTQYF.

The gene calls are TRBV3-1 (or the pseudogene TRBV3-2) and TRBJ2-7, with D possibly being TRBD2 (5 bases). V lost 8 bases to trimming and J lost 4 bases, with 15 bases between them. CDR3 length: 13 residues. Germline V gene lookup returns CDR1 LGHDT and CDR2 YNNKEL (reference sequence). CDR3 in amino acids: CASGPAALYEQYF. The DNA for the CDR3 is TGTGCCAGCGGGCCAGCGGCCCTTTACGAGCAGTACTTC.

The chain recombines TRBV5-1 with TRBJ1-2; 11 bases match TRBD1. The junction had 8 bases not matched to a gene; V was cut back by 4 bases and J by 0 bases. Per the germline V gene, CDR1 is SGHRS and CDR2 is YFSETQ. There are 17 residues in the CDR3. As DNA, the CDR3 is TGCGCCAGCAGCCCTGGGACAGGGGGGGCCTCTAACTATGGCTACACCTTC. Its protein is CASSPGTGGASNYGYTF.

This clone was recorded a few times. The chain joins TRBV15 to TRBJ2-1; 14 nucleotides line up with TRBD2. CDR1 LNHNV and CDR2 YYDKDF come from the germline V gene (reference sequence). With V trimmed by 1 base and J by 11 bases, 4 bases remained unmatched. This CDR3 spans 15 amino acids. CDR3: CATSRGGTSGRQQFF. CDR3 nucleotide sequence: TGTGCCACCAGCAGAGGCGGGACTAGCGGGAGACAGCAGTTCTTC.

The genes are TRBV19 and TRBJ1-5; TRBD1 matches at 7 bases. CDR1 and CDR2 (germline): LNHDA, SQIVND (reference sequence). The CDR3 sequence is 18 residues long. The V gene end was trimmed by 4 bases and the J gene end by 4 bases; junction bases not matched to a gene: 16. The CDR3 DNA reads as TGTGCCAGTAGTACAAACCTGAGAAAGGACAGGTCGAATCAGCCCCAGCATTTT. Translating gives CASSTNLRKDRSNQPQHF.

The chain carries TRBV7-8 and TRBJ1-6; 7 bases line up with TRBD1. Unmatched junction bases numbered 8, after V lost 1 base and J lost 8 bases. Germline assignment: CDR1 SGHVS and CDR2 FQNEAQ. This CDR3 has 16 amino acids. CDR3 sequence (DNA): TGTGCCAGCAGCTTAGTCGCGACAGGGTTGTATTCACCCCTCCACTTT. This gives the protein CASSLVATGLYSPLHF.

The chain has TRBV7-2 and TRBJ2-1, with 7 positions matching TRBD2. The CDR3 length is 15 residues. V lost 2 bases to trimming and J lost 3 bases; unmatched junction nucleotides: 4. The germline gives CDR1 SGHTA, CDR2 FQGNSA. As DNA, the CDR3 is TGTGCCAGCAGCTTAATGGGGACTAACTACAATGAGCAGTTCTTC. This codes for CASSLMGTNYNEQFF.

This clone was observed a handful of times. The chain carries TRBV7-8 and TRBJ2-3; D is ambiguous. Per the germline V gene, CDR1 is SGHVS and CDR2 is FQNEAQ. This CDR3 comprises 14 residues. The germline V and J ends were trimmed by 3 bases and 0 bases, with 7 bases remaining between them. CDR3 amino acids: CASSFTRSTDTQYF. CDR3 nucleotide sequence: TGTGCCAGCAGCTTCACCCGGAGCACAGATACGCAGTATTTT.

V and J are TRBV6-1 and TRBJ1-5; no definite D call. The CDR3 has 13 amino acids. Germline CDR1 reads MNHNS; CDR2 reads SASEGT. V gave up 3 bases and J gave up 5 bases, with 8 bases separating them. The CDR3 spells CASSDGNHQPQHF. CDR3 sequence (DNA): TGTGCCAGCAGTGACGGTAACCATCAGCCCCAGCATTTT.

The table lists this clone with a count of one. V gene TRBV30 combines with J gene TRBJ2-1; tentatively, D is TRBD2 (5 bases). The CDR3 runs to 13 residues. Germline assignment: CDR1 GTSNPN and CDR2 SVGIG (reference sequence). With 1 base removed from V and 12 bases from J, the gap between germline ends came to 16 bases. The chain's CDR3 is CAWSGELPMMQFF. The CDR3 DNA reads as TGTGCCTGGAGTGGGGAGCTTCCAATGATGCAGTTCTTC.

The chain combines TRBV7-3 with TRBJ2-3, with 10 bases that match TRBD1. The CDR3 has 15 residues. Trimming cost V 3 bases and J 1 base; bases outside gene matches: 1. The V gene's germline CDR1 is SGHTA and CDR2 FQGTGA. CDR3 region: CASSFGTGGTDTQYF. CDR3 nucleotide sequence: TGTGCCAGCAGCTTCGGGACAGGGGGCACAGATACGCAGTATTTT.

The DNA of the CDR3 is TGTGCCAGCAGCGCGGGGCAGTGGCACACTGAAGCTTTCTTT. Protein: CASSAGQWHTEAFF. The gene calls are TRBV2 and TRBJ1-1, with D perhaps TRBD1 (5 bases). There are 14 residues in the CDR3. Trimming cost V 6 bases and J 3 bases, with 14 bases left between them. The germline gives CDR1 SNHLY, CDR2 FYNNEI.

V usage is TRBV5-4 and J usage is TRBJ2-7; 8 bases are shared with TRBD1. V shed 6 bases and J 5 bases; nucleotides not matched to a gene: 7. This CDR3 contains 13 residues. The germline V gene has CDR1 SGHNT and CDR2 YYREEE (reference sequence). DNA for the CDR3: TGTGCCAGCAAAGCAGGGGGCTTCAACGAGCAGTACTTC. Protein product: CASKAGGFNEQYF.

This clone was recorded once. This rearrangement joins TRBV7-8 to TRBJ2-5; tentative D call: TRBD2 (6 bases). V was shortened by 3 bases and J by 2 bases, with 10 bases between the two germline ends. Germline CDR1 and CDR2: SGHVS and FQNEAQ. The CDR3 covers 14 residues. The CDR3 nucleotides are TGTGCCAGCAGCTTCGGGACTGCTCAAGAGACCCAGTACTTC. Residues: CASSFGTAQETQYF.

The V gene is TRBV11-2, the J gene TRBJ2-5; D is ambiguous. Trimming shortened V by 1 base and J by 4 bases, and 13 bases separated the two germline ends. The CDR3 is 15 amino acids. From germline, CDR1 is SGHAT and CDR2 FQNNGV. This CDR3 is CASSLGLGSGETQYF. The CDR3 coding sequence is TGTGCCAGCAGCTTAGGCCTGGGCAGTGGAGAGACCCAGTACTTC.